Listed below are T cell receptor beta chains from one sample, sequenced in a study of T cells in localized non-small cell lung cancer. Sequencing was performed with immunoSEQ multiplex PCR; in TCRdb, only in-frame clones are kept and a portion is missing. The sample lists 25,000 to 30,000 clones; 92% were seen once. The sequences come from peripheral blood mononuclear cells, collected before any cancer treatment. The receptor source for this set is a woman aged 35-70 years with stage III lung adenocarcinoma. CDR3s include the opening cysteine and the closing phenylalanine or tryptophan. The size entry is marked missing in some rows and otherwise reads once, few, many or a size class.

v_gene: TRBV5-1; abundance: NA; j_gene: TRBJ1-4; CDR3aa: CASSLTPNEKLFF
v_gene: TRBV19; abundance: NA; j_gene: TRBJ1-1; CDR3aa: CASATLLGDEAFF
v_gene: TRBV9; abundance: NA; j_gene: TRBJ2-7; CDR3aa: CASSVDLDTSYEQYF
v_gene: TRBV9; abundance: once; j_gene: TRBJ2-1; CDR3aa: CASSVSPYGYNEQFF
v_gene: TRBV6-1; abundance: NA; j_gene: TRBJ2-1; CDR3aa: CASRGQGYNEQFF
v_gene: TRBV4-2; abundance: NA; j_gene: TRBJ2-7; CDR3aa: CASSQVIDGGISYEQYF
v_gene: TRBV7-8; abundance: NA; j_gene: TRBJ2-2; CDR3aa: CASSLGGQGKPGELFF
v_gene: TRBV7-9; abundance: NA; j_gene: TRBJ2-5; CDR3aa: CASSPYIGTSGRGGETQYF
v_gene: TRBV10-3; abundance: NA; j_gene: TRBJ1-1; CDR3aa: CAISEQGQALEAFF
v_gene: TRBV18; abundance: NA; j_gene: TRBJ2-3; CDR3aa: CASSPLAGEADTQYF
v_gene: TRBV5-8; abundance: once; j_gene: TRBJ1-2; CDR3aa: CASSAVREPRTYGYTF
v_gene: TRBV19; abundance: NA; j_gene: TRBJ2-3; CDR3aa: CASSAPISWGLRTDTQYF
v_gene: TRBV27; abundance: NA; j_gene: TRBJ2-3; CDR3aa: CASSLWGRSTDTQYF
v_gene: TRBV6-1; abundance: NA; j_gene: TRBJ1-2; CDR3aa: CASGPQGPYGYTF
v_gene: TRBV29-1; abundance: NA; j_gene: TRBJ2-3; CDR3aa: CSVMGRGRDTQYF
v_gene: TRBV6-5; abundance: NA; j_gene: TRBJ2-7; CDR3aa: CASSSVSYEQYF
v_gene: TRBV7-6; abundance: NA; j_gene: TRBJ2-5; CDR3aa: CASSLGDQETQYF
v_gene: TRBV6-6; abundance: NA; j_gene: TRBJ2-5; CDR3aa: CASSFLTQSTQYF
v_gene: TRBV7-2; abundance: NA; j_gene: TRBJ2-3; CDR3aa: CASTPGRGTDTQYF
v_gene: TRBV5-1; abundance: few; j_gene: TRBJ2-1; CDR3aa: CASSLVRGGYNEQFF
v_gene: TRBV9; abundance: NA; j_gene: TRBJ2-2; CDR3aa: CASSPRGSGELFF
v_gene: TRBV21-1; abundance: NA; j_gene: TRBJ1-2; CDR3aa: CASSKVPGGYTF
v_gene: TRBV7-9; abundance: NA; j_gene: TRBJ2-3; CDR3aa: CASSLSSGSTDTQYF
v_gene: TRBV6-5; abundance: NA; j_gene: TRBJ1-1; CDR3aa: CASSPTPNTEAFF
v_gene: TRBV5-4; abundance: NA; j_gene: TRBJ2-6; CDR3aa: CASSSVLPFGANVLTF
v_gene: TRBV14; abundance: NA; j_gene: TRBJ1-2; CDR3aa: CASSQERQGGYTF
v_gene: TRBV7-9; abundance: NA; j_gene: TRBJ2-3; CDR3aa: CASSLSSGSTDTQYF
v_gene: TRBV28; abundance: NA; j_gene: TRBJ1-5; CDR3aa: CASSYSGEGRNQPQHF
v_gene: TRBV7-2; abundance: NA; j_gene: TRBJ2-5; CDR3aa: CASSPGQQETQYF
v_gene: TRBV9; abundance: once; j_gene: TRBJ1-5; CDR3aa: CASSTGQGGYSNQPQHF
v_gene: TRBV6-5; abundance: NA; j_gene: TRBJ1-1; CDR3aa: CASSRGWNTEAFF
v_gene: TRBV27; abundance: NA; j_gene: TRBJ1-2; CDR3aa: CASRFAGGGYGYTF
v_gene: TRBV7-2; abundance: NA; j_gene: TRBJ2-5; CDR3aa: CASSLGTKETQYF
v_gene: TRBV30; abundance: NA; j_gene: TRBJ2-3; CDR3aa: CAWMWDRGGISTDTQYF
v_gene: TRBV5-8; abundance: NA; j_gene: TRBJ2-2; CDR3aa: CASSRQGGYTGELFF
v_gene: TRBV11-3; abundance: NA; j_gene: TRBJ2-1; CDR3aa: CASSLGQGAYNEQFF
v_gene: TRBV18; abundance: NA; j_gene: TRBJ1-4; CDR3aa: CASSPPGQGGPNEKLFF
v_gene: TRBV7-9; abundance: NA; j_gene: TRBJ1-6; CDR3aa: CASSLTGDSPLHF
v_gene: TRBV2; abundance: NA; j_gene: TRBJ2-2; CDR3aa: CASVTGTATGELFF
v_gene: TRBV10-1; abundance: NA; j_gene: TRBJ2-1; CDR3aa: CASSPGQGTNEQFF
v_gene: TRBV11-2; abundance: NA; j_gene: TRBJ2-1; CDR3aa: CASSEGGRVLDEQFF